One and the same sample provided the 11 T cell receptor beta chains below, sequenced in a study of T cell repertoires in cytomegalovirus infection (dated 2019 in TCRdb). These reads were obtained on an Illumina HiSeq 1500. The raw public reads went through TCRdb reprocessing: fastp at Q25, MiXCR clone calling, in-frame beta chains kept. Under each unique CDR3 protein, matching rows form one entry showing the most common genes and DNA. A total of about 240,000 distinct CDR3 sequences appear in this sample, around 6.6% of them only once. The top ten clonotypes cover around 6.9% of the sample. The sequenced sample consisted of PBMCs. The origin of the receptors is a human donor in good health (CMV status not recorded). Some clones in this sample may be carry-over from other donors' samples.

This clonotype was recorded many times. This rearrangement joins TRBV5-6 to TRBJ1-1; 7 positions match TRBD1. V was clipped by 5 bases and J by 0 bases; unmatched bases: 4. The CDR3 extends over 14 amino acids. Germline CDR1 is SGHDT and CDR2 is YYEEEE. CDR3 residues: CASRWGQLNTEAFF. The CDR3 nucleotides read TGTGCCAGCAGATGGGGACAGCTGAACACTGAAGCTTTCTTT.

This clonotype was counted ten times or more. The chain carries TRBV28 and TRBJ1-1; D perhaps matches TRBD1 (5 bases). The CDR3 is 14 amino acids. The germline V gene encodes CDR1 MDHEN and CDR2 SYDVKM. V lost 2 bases and J 4 bases, leaving 11 bases between the germline ends. DNA of the CDR3: TGTGCCAGCAGTTTAGGCAGGGAGCGCACTGAAGCTTTCTTT. As protein: CASSLGRERTEAFF.

This clonotype was counted many times. This chain joins TRBV7-2 and TRBJ2-3; tentatively, D is TRBD1 (5 bases). Trimming removed 3 bases from V and 1 base from J, with 8 bases in between. This CDR3 has 14 residues. The V gene's germline CDR1 is SGHTA and CDR2 FQGNSA. The CDR3 nucleotides read TGTGCCAGCAGCTTGTCCAGGGGCACAGATACGCAGTATTTT. This translates into CASSLSRGTDTQYF.

This clonotype was picked up many times. This rearrangement joins TRBV20-1 to TRBJ2-2; 8 bases match TRBD1. The CDR3 is made up of 16 amino acids. Germline V gene data show CDR1 as DFQATT and CDR2 as SNEGSKA (reference sequence). With V trimmed by 0 bases and J by 4 bases, 7 bases remained unmatched. The CDR3 protein is CSARDLRQGATGELFF. CDR3 DNA: TGCAGTGCTAGAGATCTCCGGCAGGGGGCCACCGGGGAGCTGTTTTTT.

This clonotype has at least ten counts. The chain carries TRBV7-2 and TRBJ1-1; D remains ambiguous. V dropped 8 bases and J dropped 0 bases, with 10 bases sitting between them. CDR3 length: 13 residues. Germline CDR1 and CDR2: SGHTA and FQGNSA. The CDR3 loop reads CASGSSVNTEAFF. In nucleotides, the CDR3 is TGTGCCAGCGGCAGTTCGGTGAACACTGAAGCTTTCTTT.

This clonotype was counted many times. The chain couples TRBV12-3 or TRBV12-4 to TRBJ1-5, with 7 bases identical to TRBD1. V shed 2 bases, J shed 1 base, and the junction held 5 bases outside the gene matches. The CDR3 is 16 amino acids. This chain's CDR3 is CASSLIGRGSNQPQHF. CDR3 sequence (DNA): TGTGCCAGCAGTTTAATTGGCAGGGGGAGCAATCAGCCCCAGCATTTT.

This clonotype was detected ten times or more. The rearrangement uses TRBV7-2 and TRBJ1-1, with D perhaps matching TRBD1 (5 bases). Germline V gene lookup returns CDR1 SGHTA and CDR2 FQGNSA. V was clipped by 1 base and J by 4 bases, with 13 bases between them. The CDR3 extends over 15 amino acids. In DNA form, the CDR3 reads TGTGCCAGCAGCTTAGAACTCAGGGCGGGCACTGAAGCTTTCTTT. Its translation is CASSLELRAGTEAFF.

This clonotype was seen ten or more times. The chain uses TRBV19 and TRBJ1-1; 8 nucleotides align to TRBD1. V was pared by 3 bases and J by 7 bases, with 7 bases of the junction left unmatched. Germline V lookup: CDR1 LNHDA, CDR2 SQIVND (reference sequence). There are 14 residues in the CDR3. The chain's CDR3 is CASSMGQEIIEAFF. CDR3 DNA sequence: TGTGCCAGTAGTATGGGACAGGAGATCATTGAAGCTTTCTTT.

The chain employs TRBV13 and TRBJ2-7; D tentatively reads TRBD1 or TRBD2 (5 bases each). Trimming pared 5 bases from V and 0 bases from J, leaving 14 bases between. Germline-derived CDR1 and CDR2 are PRHDT and FYEKMQ (reference sequence). CDR3 size: 15 residues. As DNA, the CDR3 is TGTGCCAGCAGCCCGAGGGGTTCTCCCTCCTACGAGCAGTACTTC. Protein: CASSPRGSPSYEQYF.

This clonotype was detected many times. The chain has TRBV7-2 and TRBJ2-7, with D possibly called TRBD1 or TRBD2 (7 bases each). Germline V gene lookup returns CDR1 SGHTA and CDR2 FQGNSA. Between the trimmed V and J ends, which lost 5 bases and 6 bases, there was a span of 20 bases. The CDR3 totals 15 residues. CDR3 coding DNA: TGTGCCAGCAGCGCCCAACAGGGGACTATGAGCGAGCAGTACTTC. It specifies CASSAQQGTMSEQYF.

The V and J genes are TRBV27 and TRBJ2-1; D is perhaps TRBD1 (6 bases). V gave up 2 bases and J gave up 10 bases, with 21 bases separating them. The CDR3 has 16 amino acids. Germline V gene lookup returns CDR1 MNHEY and CDR2 SMNVEV (reference sequence). For the CDR3, the DNA is TGTGCCAGCAGTTTACTCCCCGGGGCCAGGGGCAAGGAGCAGTTCTTC. Its translation is CASSLLPGARGKEQFF.